This entry concerns a single T cell receptor beta chain. These data belong to a study of control samples from healthy donors and cancer patients. Assay used: immunoSEQ multiplex PCR; TCRdb lists only in-frame clones, some missing. Of 130,000 or so clones in the sample, 70% to 90% were seen once. Sequenced sample: blood. This clonotype was obtained from a man between 60 and 70 years old in good health.

This CDR3 is CASSPARINYGYTF. The CDR3 DNA reads as TGTGCCAGTAGCCCCGCCCGAATTAACTATGGCTACACCTTC. V gene TRBV19 combines with J gene TRBJ1-2, with D unclear. Per germline, CDR1 LNHDA and CDR2 SQIVND (reference sequence). Trimming took off 6 bases at V and 1 base at J, with 12 bases between the two ends. This CDR3 comprises 14 residues.